This is a list of T cell receptor beta chains from one sample in a study of blood T cell repertoires in COVID-19. The data were produced by immunoSEQ multiplex PCR, yet TCRdb's version contains in-frame clones alone and is incomplete. Altogether about 150,000 clones are present, about 85% being singletons, with the ten largest covering 0.63%. The specimen was peripheral blood. The receptors were sampled from a man aged 55 to 70 with COVID-19, enrolled during active disease. Each CDR3 is given with its conserved first and last residue.

>TRBJ2-7|TRBV6-5
CASSYSPGTGSEQYF
>TRBJ2-6|TRBV6-5
CASSYQPGSGANVLTF
>TRBJ2-3|TRBV21-1
CASRGDTDTQYF
>TRBJ1-4|TRBV30
CAWSVLSRNEKLFF
>TRBJ1-1|TRBV10-1
CASSLGEGSEGNTEAFF
>TRBJ2-1|TRBV9
CASSAGTGGSNEQFF
>TRBJ1-6|TRBV6-6
CASSFTGPGGNSPLHF
>TRBJ1-2|TRBV6-5
CASSTLTGSGYTF
>TRBJ2-2|TRBV23-1
CASSHPGTGRSGELFF
>TRBJ2-1|TRBV7-2
CASRRKAGLSYNEQFF
>TRBJ1-2|TRBV27
CASSPRGTNYGYTF
>TRBJ1-2|TRBV27
CASSLMMAGINYGYTF
>TRBJ1-6|TRBV6-5
CASSRTRQGLSSLHF
>TRBJ2-7|TRBV7-8
CASSLDLPGEQYF
>TRBJ1-3|TRBV4-3
CASSSGQGAGNTIYF
>TRBJ1-1|TRBV18
CASSPNAATLANTEAFF
>TRBJ1-1|TRBV4-3
CASSQEGGGTEAFF
>TRBJ1-2|TRBV11-1
CASSLEGDGYTF
>TRBJ2-2|TRBV9
CASSVGKSGNTGELFF
>TRBJ1-1|TRBV15
CATSGGGGSYTEAFF
>TRBJ2-5|TRBV3-1/TRBV3-2
CASSPRQGAYSQYF
>TRBJ2-5|TRBV5-1
CASSPGLGQQETQYF
>TRBJ2-3|TRBV7-2
CASITAGSRGADTQYF
>TRBJ1-1|TRBV18
CASSPSGGVYGTEAFF
>TRBJ2-7|TRBV7-8
CASSETVTYEQYF
>TRBJ2-7|TRBV27
CASRLSGQSSYEQYF
>TRBJ1-3|TRBV6-5
CATSGQGGNTIYF
>TRBJ2-7|TRBV6-5
CASWRDRVSYEQYF
>TRBJ1-1|TRBV11-2
CASSIGLNTEAFF
>TRBJ2-5|TRBV3-1/TRBV3-2
CASSQRAGGQETQYF
>TRBJ1-6|TRBV27
CASSLGEGQRSSYNSPLHF
>TRBJ2-3|TRBV29-1
CSVSLGTDTQYF
>TRBJ2-2|TRBV6-1
CASSDTGSGRGELFF
>TRBJ2-2|TRBV11-3
CASSTWGPGELFF
>TRBJ2-5|TRBV28
CASSQRQGARETQYF
>TRBJ2-3|TRBV7-3
CASSLTSRGSGEGDTQYF
>TRBJ2-3|TRBV7-2
CASSLVSLAGVADTQYF
>TRBJ2-7|TRBV27
CASSSSGTGGYEQYF
>TRBJ2-5|TRBV7-2
CASSLGGHPRGETQYF
>TRBJ1-1|TRBV19
CASTTAGENTEAFF
>TRBJ1-2|TRBV19
CASSAGQGTANYGYTF
>TRBJ2-7|TRBV20-1
CSARKGNEQYF
>TRBJ2-1|TRBV7-6
CASSSASIIYNEQFF
>TRBJ2-5|TRBV29-1
CSDLGAGAGGTQYF
>TRBJ2-1|TRBV3-1/TRBV3-2
CASSRMGGEQFF
>TRBJ1-1|TRBV5-1
CASSHGTAGTEAFF
>TRBJ1-6|TRBV27
CASSIMATGGFNSPLHF
>TRBJ2-1|TRBV28
CASSPGGAQGNEQFF